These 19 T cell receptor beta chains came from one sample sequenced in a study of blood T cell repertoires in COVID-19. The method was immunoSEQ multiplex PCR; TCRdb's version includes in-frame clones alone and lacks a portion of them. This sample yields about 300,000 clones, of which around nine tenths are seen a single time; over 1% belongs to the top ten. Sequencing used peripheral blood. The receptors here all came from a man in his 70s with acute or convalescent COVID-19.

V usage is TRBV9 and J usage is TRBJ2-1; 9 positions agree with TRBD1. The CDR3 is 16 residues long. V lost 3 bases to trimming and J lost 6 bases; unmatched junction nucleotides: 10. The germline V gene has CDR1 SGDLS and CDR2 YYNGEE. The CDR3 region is CASSAPLDRGSNEQFF. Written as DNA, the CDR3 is TGTGCCAGCAGCGCCCCCCTCGACAGGGGGAGCAATGAGCAGTTCTTC.

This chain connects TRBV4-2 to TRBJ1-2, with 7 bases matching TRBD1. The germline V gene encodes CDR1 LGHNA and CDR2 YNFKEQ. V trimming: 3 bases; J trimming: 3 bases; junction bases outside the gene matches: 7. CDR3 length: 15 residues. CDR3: CASSQDDRADYGYTF. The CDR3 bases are TGTGCCAGCAGCCAGGACGACAGGGCAGACTATGGCTACACCTTC.

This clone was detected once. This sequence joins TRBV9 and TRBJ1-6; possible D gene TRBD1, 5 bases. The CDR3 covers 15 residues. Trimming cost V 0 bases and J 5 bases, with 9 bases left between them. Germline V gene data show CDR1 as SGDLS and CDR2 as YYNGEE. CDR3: CASSVAPGDNSPLHF. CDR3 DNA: TGTGCCAGCAGCGTAGCTCCGGGGGATAATTCACCCCTCCACTTT. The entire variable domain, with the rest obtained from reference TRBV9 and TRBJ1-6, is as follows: DSGVTQTPKHLITATGQRVTLRCSPRSGDLSVYWYQQSLDQGLQFLIQYYNGEERAKGNILERFSAQQFPDLHSELNLSSLELGDSALYFCASSVAPGDNSPLHFGNGTRLTVT.

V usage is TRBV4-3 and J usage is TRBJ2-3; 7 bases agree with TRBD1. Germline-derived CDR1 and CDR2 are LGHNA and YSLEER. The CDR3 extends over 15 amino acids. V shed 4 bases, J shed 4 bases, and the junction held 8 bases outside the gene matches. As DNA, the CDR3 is TGCGCCAGCAGCCCCTCTTTCGACAGGGCAGATACGCAGTATTTT. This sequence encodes CASSPSFDRADTQYF.

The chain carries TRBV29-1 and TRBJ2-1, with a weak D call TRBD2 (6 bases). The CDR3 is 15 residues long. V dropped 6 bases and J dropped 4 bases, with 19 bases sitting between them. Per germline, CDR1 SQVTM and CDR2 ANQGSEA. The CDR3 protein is CSVRFRTTYYNEQFF. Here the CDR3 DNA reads TGCAGCGTCCGGTTTCGGACTACCTATTACAATGAGCAGTTCTTC.

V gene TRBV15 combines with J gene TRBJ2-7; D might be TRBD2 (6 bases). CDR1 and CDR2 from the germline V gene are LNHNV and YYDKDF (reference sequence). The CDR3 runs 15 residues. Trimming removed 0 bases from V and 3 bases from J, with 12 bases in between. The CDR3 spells CATSRDLGGSYEQYF. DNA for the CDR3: TGTGCCACCAGCAGAGATTTGGGGGGTAGCTACGAGCAGTACTTC.

The DNA for the CDR3 is TGTGCCAGCAGACCCGACAGAGCGGAGACCCAGTACTTC. Protein sequence: CASRPDRAETQYF. J is TRBJ2-5 and V is TRBV21-1; no DNA check was done on the table's D call, TRBD1. TRBV21-1 is an annotated pseudogene. CDR3 length: 13 amino acids.

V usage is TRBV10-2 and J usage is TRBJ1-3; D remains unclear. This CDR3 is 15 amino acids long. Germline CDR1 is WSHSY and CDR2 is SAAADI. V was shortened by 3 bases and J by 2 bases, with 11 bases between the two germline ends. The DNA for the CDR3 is TGCGCCAGCAGTGATGGCGGCTTAGCTGGAAACACCATATATTTT. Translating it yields CASSDGGLAGNTIYF.

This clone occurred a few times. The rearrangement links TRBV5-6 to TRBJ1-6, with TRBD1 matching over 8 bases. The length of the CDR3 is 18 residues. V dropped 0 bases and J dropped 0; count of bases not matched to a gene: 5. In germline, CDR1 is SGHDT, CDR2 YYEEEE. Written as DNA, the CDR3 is TGTGCCAGCAGCTTGGGGAGGACAGGGAGCTCCTATAATTCACCCCTCCACTTT. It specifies CASSLGRTGSSYNSPLHF.

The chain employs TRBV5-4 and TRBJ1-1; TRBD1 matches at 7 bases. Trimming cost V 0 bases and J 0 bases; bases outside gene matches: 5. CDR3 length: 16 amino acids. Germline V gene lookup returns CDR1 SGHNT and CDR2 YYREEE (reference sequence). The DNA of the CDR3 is TGTGCCAGCAGCTTGGAGAGGGGGCTGCTGAACACTGAAGCTTTCTTT. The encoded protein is CASSLERGLLNTEAFF.

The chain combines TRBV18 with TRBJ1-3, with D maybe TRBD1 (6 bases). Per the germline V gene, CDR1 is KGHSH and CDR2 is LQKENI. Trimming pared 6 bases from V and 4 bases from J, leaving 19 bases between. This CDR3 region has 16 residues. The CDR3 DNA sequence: TGTGCCAGCTCCCGCGGGGGGCCTGGGCGAGGAAACACCATATATTTT. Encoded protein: CASSRGGPGRGNTIYF.

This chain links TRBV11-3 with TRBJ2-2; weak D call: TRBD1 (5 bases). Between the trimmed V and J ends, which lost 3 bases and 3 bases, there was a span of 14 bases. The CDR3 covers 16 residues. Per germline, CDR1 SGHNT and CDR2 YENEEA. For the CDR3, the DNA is TGTGCCAGCAGCTTTTACAAAGGGGCCCACACCGGGGAGCTGTTTTTT. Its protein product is CASSFYKGAHTGELFF.

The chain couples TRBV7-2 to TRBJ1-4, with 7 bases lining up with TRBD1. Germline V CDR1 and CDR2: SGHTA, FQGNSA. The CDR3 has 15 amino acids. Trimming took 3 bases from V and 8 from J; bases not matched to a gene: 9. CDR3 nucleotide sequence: TGTGCCAGCAGCTTCACAGGGGCCCTTGGGGAAAAACTGTTTTTT. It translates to CASSFTGALGEKLFF.

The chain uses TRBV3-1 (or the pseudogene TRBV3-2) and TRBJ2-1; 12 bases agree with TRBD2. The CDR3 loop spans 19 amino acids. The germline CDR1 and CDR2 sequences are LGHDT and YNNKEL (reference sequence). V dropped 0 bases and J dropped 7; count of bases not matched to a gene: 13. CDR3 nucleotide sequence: TGTGCCAGCAGCCAAGATACGGCTAGCGGGAGGGTCAGAGGGAATGAGCAGTTCTTC. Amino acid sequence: CASSQDTASGRVRGNEQFF.

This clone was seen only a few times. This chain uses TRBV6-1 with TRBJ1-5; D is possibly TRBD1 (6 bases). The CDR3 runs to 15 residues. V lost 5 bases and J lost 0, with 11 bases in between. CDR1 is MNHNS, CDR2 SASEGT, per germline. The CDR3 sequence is CASSLQGGSNQPQHF. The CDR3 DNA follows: TGTGCCAGCAGTCTACAGGGTGGTAGCAATCAGCCCCAGCATTTT.

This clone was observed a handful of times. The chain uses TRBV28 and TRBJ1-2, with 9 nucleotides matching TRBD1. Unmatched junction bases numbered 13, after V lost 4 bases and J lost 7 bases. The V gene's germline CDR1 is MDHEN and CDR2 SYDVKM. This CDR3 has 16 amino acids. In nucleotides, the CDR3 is TGTGCCAGCAGTTCCTCCGACAGGGGGAGGGGCGGTGGCTACACCTTC. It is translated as CASSSSDRGRGGGYTF.

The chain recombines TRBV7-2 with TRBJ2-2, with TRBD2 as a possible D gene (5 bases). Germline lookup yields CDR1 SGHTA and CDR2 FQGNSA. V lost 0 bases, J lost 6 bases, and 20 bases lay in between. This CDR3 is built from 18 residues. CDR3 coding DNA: TGTGCCAGCAGCTTAGCGGGGAGAACCGCGATGGTTTCCGGGGAGCTGTTTTTT. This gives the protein CASSLAGRTAMVSGELFF.

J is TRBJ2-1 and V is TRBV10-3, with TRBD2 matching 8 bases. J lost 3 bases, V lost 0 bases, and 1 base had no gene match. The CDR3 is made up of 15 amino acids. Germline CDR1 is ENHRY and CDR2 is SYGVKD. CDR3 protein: CAISESREGYNEQFF. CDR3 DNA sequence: TGTGCCATCAGTGAGTCCCGGGAGGGCTACAATGAGCAGTTCTTC.

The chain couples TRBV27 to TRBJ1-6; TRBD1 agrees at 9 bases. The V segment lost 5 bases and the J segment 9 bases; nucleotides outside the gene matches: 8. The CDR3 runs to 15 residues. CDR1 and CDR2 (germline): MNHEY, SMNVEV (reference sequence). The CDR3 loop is CASSLGQGLGSPLHF. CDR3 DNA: TGTGCCAGCAGTCTGGGACAGGGACTAGGTTCACCCCTCCACTTT.